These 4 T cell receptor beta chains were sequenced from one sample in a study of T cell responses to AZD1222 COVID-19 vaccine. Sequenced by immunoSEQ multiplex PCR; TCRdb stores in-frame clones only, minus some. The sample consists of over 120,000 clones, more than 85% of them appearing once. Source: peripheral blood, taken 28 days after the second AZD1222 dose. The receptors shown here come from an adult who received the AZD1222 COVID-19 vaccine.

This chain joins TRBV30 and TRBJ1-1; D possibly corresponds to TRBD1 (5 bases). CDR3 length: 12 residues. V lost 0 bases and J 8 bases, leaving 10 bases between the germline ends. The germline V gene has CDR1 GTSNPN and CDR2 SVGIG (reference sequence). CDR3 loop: CAWSVGTKEAFF. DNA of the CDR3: TGTGCCTGGAGTGTAGGGACGAAAGAAGCTTTCTTT.

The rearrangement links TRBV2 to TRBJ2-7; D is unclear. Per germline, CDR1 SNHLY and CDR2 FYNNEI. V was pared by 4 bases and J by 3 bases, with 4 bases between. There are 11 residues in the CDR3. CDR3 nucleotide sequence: TGTGCCAGCAGTGGGGGCTACGAGCAGTACTTC. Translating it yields CASSGGYEQYF.

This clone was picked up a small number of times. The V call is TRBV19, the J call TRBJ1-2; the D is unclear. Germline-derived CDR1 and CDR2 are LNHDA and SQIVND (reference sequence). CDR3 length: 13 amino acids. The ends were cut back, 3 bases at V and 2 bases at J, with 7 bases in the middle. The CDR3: CASSIGENYGYTF. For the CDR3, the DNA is TGTGCCAGTAGTATCGGGGAAAACTATGGCTACACCTTC.

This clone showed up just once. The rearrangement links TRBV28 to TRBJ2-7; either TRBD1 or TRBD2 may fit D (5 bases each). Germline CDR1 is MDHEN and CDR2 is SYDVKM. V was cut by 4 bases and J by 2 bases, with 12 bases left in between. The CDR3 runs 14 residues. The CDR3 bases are TGTGCCAGCAGTTCGCTGGGACCTGCCTACGAGCAGTACTTC. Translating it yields CASSSLGPAYEQYF.